Below are 17 T cell receptor beta chains sequenced from a single sample in a study of T-cell memory formation after mild COVID-19. MiXCR, applied by TCRdb to the 5' RACE reads, yields one record per CDR3 protein. The top ten clones hold 21% of a sample with around 300,000 distinct CDR3 sequences, roughly an eighth of them seen once. Sequencing was performed on PBMCs or a T cell subset sorted from them (not recorded which). The receptors derive from a man aged 18-30 years who had mild COVID-19 (a few samples of this study predate the infection). Cell type and time point are not known.

In its sample, this clonotype was seen many times. This chain joins TRBV6-1 and TRBJ2-3, with D maybe TRBD1 (6 bases). Between the trimmed V and J ends, which lost 3 bases and 0 bases, there was a span of 7 bases. From germline, CDR1 is MNHNS and CDR2 SASEGT. The CDR3 spans 14 residues. In DNA form, the CDR3 reads TGTGCCAGCAGTGAGGGACACAGCACAGATACGCAGTATTTT. This codes for CASSEGHSTDTQYF.

The chain joins TRBV28 to TRBJ1-2, with no clear D. The V end was cut by 0 bases, the J end by 2 bases, with 10 bases between. The V gene's germline CDR1 is MDHEN and CDR2 SYDVKM. The CDR3 runs 15 residues. The CDR3 protein is CASSLWQIVNYGYTF. The CDR3, as DNA: TGTGCCAGCAGTTTATGGCAGATCGTCAACTATGGCTACACCTTC.

The V call is TRBV20-1, the J call TRBJ2-3, with 8 bases lining up with TRBD1. Germline lookup yields CDR1 DFQATT and CDR2 SNEGSKA (reference sequence). The CDR3 length is 14 residues. Unmatched junction bases numbered 8, after V lost 3 bases and J lost 6 bases. CDR3 in amino acids: CSASPDREYDTQYF. CDR3 DNA sequence: TGCAGTGCTAGTCCGGACAGGGAATATGATACGCAGTATTTT.

Of note for this clonotype: The junction differs from germline at one of its ends, possibly a read error. V and J are TRBV6-5 and TRBJ2-2, with D possibly being TRBD2 (5 bases). The germline V gene has CDR1 MNHEY and CDR2 SVGAGI. The CDR3 has 17 residues. The CDR3 nucleotides are TGTGCCAGCAGTTACTCGATCAGGAGGAGTCACACGGGGGAGCTGTTTTTT. Translation: CASSYSIRRSHTGELFF.

This clonotype was picked up many times. This CDR3 reads CASSLAGTGEQYF. The CDR3 nucleotides read TGCGCCAGCAGCTTGGCCGGGACAGGCGAGCAGTACTTC. This sequence joins TRBV5-1 and TRBJ2-7, with 8 nucleotides matching TRBD1. The CDR3 has 13 residues. Germline V CDR1 and CDR2: SGHRS, YFSETQ. V gave up 0 bases and J gave up 6 bases; unmatched junction bases: 2.

This clonotype was detected a few times. CDR3: CASSPGTAKETQYF. CDR3 sequence (DNA): TGTGCCAGCAGCCCAGGGACAGCTAAAGAGACCCAGTACTTC. The gene calls are TRBV11-3 and TRBJ2-5; TRBD1 agrees at 7 bases. CDR1 is SGHNT and CDR2 is YENEEA in the germline V gene. V gave up 5 bases and J gave up 3 bases; unmatched junction bases: 6. CDR3 length: 14 residues.

V is TRBV27 and J is TRBJ2-3; D gene uncertain. V lost 6 bases and J lost 0, with 10 bases in between. This CDR3 spans 14 amino acids. Germline V gene lookup returns CDR1 MNHEY and CDR2 SMNVEV (reference sequence). CDR3 in DNA: TGTGCCAGCAGGGACCAGGCTAGCACAGATACGCAGTATTTT. It specifies CASRDQASTDTQYF.

The chain employs TRBV20-1 and TRBJ1-5, with D hard to call. This CDR3 is built from 15 residues. The V and J ends lost 6 bases and 0 bases respectively, with 15 bases between them. CDR1 and CDR2 from the germline V gene are DFQATT and SNEGSKA (reference sequence). The CDR3 reads CSAAFGSYSNQPQHF. CDR3 coding DNA: TGCAGTGCAGCCTTCGGGAGCTATAGCAATCAGCCCCAGCATTTT.

This clonotype was seen many times. The chain links TRBV5-1 to TRBJ2-1; TRBD2 matches 7 bases. The CDR3 spans 15 residues. Germline V gene lookup returns CDR1 SGHRS and CDR2 YFSETQ. The V and J ends lost 0 bases and 9 bases, in that order; junction bases with no gene match: 9. In DNA, the CDR3 is TGCGCCAGCAGCTTGGTCCCGGGACTAAGGAGTGAGCAGTTCTTC. Amino acids: CASSLVPGLRSEQFF.

A few counts support this clonotype. The V call is TRBV5-6, the J call TRBJ2-2; 15 bases fit TRBD2. The trim removed 4 bases at V and 8 bases at J, leaving 6 bases unmatched. The CDR3 consists of 16 residues. Germline lookup yields CDR1 SGHDT and CDR2 YYEEEE. In DNA, the CDR3 is TGTGCCAGCAGCCGATGGACTAGCGGGGGGGCAGGGGAGCTGTTTTTT. Residues: CASSRWTSGGAGELFF.

The rearrangement uses TRBV6-5 and TRBJ2-7, with D unresolved. The CDR3 has 16 amino acids. The germline gives CDR1 MNHEY, CDR2 SVGAGI. Trimming cost V 4 bases and J 0 bases, with 16 bases left between them. The CDR3 DNA is TGTGCCAGCAGTTCGTTTCTGCCGGAGAGCTCCTACGAGCAGTACTTC. Amino acids: CASSSFLPESSYEQYF.

As DNA, the CDR3 is TGTGCCAGCAGCTGGGGACCGGGGGGGAACCGCCCCGAGCAGTACGTC. The encoded protein is CASSWGPGGNRPEQYV. The chain couples TRBV11-2 to TRBJ2-7; 8 bases map to TRBD2. Germline V gene data show CDR1 as SGHAT and CDR2 as FQNNGV. J was trimmed by 6 bases and V by 4 bases; bases with no gene match: 14. The CDR3 runs to 16 residues.

The rearrangement joins TRBV11-2 to TRBJ2-3; D is perhaps TRBD2 (6 bases). Germline assignment: CDR1 SGHAT and CDR2 FQNNGV. CDR3 size: 13 residues. Trimming stripped 8 bases from V and 4 bases from J, with 13 bases between. DNA for the CDR3: TGTGCCAGCTGTTACACGGGGGCAGATACGCAGTATTTT. It specifies CASCYTGADTQYF. Combining the CDR3 with reference TRBV11-2 and TRBJ2-3 gives the whole variable domain EAGVAQSPRYKIIEKRQSVAFWCNPISGHATLYWYQQILGQGPKLLIQFQNNGVVDDSQLPKDRFSAERLKGVDSTLKIQPAKLEDSAVYLCASCYTGADTQYFGPGTRLTVL.

This clonotype appeared a few times. This chain connects TRBV20-1 to TRBJ2-7, with D perhaps TRBD1 (6 bases). The CDR3 loop spans 15 amino acids. The V end lost 0 bases, the J end lost 5 bases, and 17 bases lay between the germline ends. Germline V gene data show CDR1 as DFQATT and CDR2 as SNEGSKA (reference sequence). CDR3 DNA sequence: TGCAGTGCTAGAGAGCCGACAGGCCGAGGGAACGAGCAGTACTTC. Protein product: CSAREPTGRGNEQYF.

This clonotype has just a few counts. J is TRBJ2-1 and V is TRBV5-1; the match to TRBD2 covers 14 bases. J was trimmed by 3 bases and V by 2 bases; bases with no gene match: 10. The CDR3 spans 19 residues. In germline, CDR1 is SGHRS, CDR2 YFSETQ. The CDR3 DNA reads TGCGCCAGCAGCTTTGTCCCCGGGACTAGCGGGGGACTCTACAATGAGCAGTTCTTC. It translates to CASSFVPGTSGGLYNEQFF.

This clonotype was detected only a few times. The chain links TRBV5-5 to TRBJ2-3; D uncertain. V was shortened by 0 bases and J by 9 bases, with 8 bases between the two germline ends. The CDR3 has 12 residues. Per the germline V gene, CDR1 is SGHKS and CDR2 is YYEKEE (reference sequence). CDR3 loop: CASSLEGRTQYF. CDR3 nucleotides: TGTGCCAGCAGCTTGGAGGGCCGAACGCAGTATTTT.

This clonotype was picked up a small number of times. The chain combines TRBV11-2 with TRBJ2-5; 7 bases fit TRBD2. Germline V gene sequence: CDR1 SGHAT, CDR2 FQNNGV. V dropped 0 bases and J dropped 4; count of bases not matched to a gene: 11. The CDR3 has 17 amino acids. The CDR3 coding sequence is TGTGCCAGCAGCTTAGATCATAGGACTAGAGGATTAGAGACCCAGTACTTC. Translated: CASSLDHRTRGLETQYF. Full variable domain (rest looked up from reference TRBV11-2 and TRBJ2-5): EAGVAQSPRYKIIEKRQSVAFWCNPISGHATLYWYQQILGQGPKLLIQFQNNGVVDDSQLPKDRFSAERLKGVDSTLKIQPAKLEDSAVYLCASSLDHRTRGLETQYFGPGTRLLVL.